These T cell receptor beta chains were read from a single sample in a study of T cells after yellow fever vaccination. Using its own MiXCR run on the 5' RACE reads, TCRdb lists one record per CDR3 protein. Among some 200,000 distinct CDR3 sequences listed, 8% to 13% were seen once. The sequencing here drew on CD8+ T cells sorted from PBMCs, taken 15 days after the yellow fever booster vaccination. These receptors came from a man aged 18 to 30 who received the YFV17D yellow fever vaccine. The CDR3 runs from the conserved cysteine through the conserved F or W. Each record gives: D gene, CDR3 length, J gene, V gene, clone size, CDR3 DNA, CDR3 protein. D genes are given only for firm matches. A clone size is listed for some rows: how often the clone was seen (once, few, many), or a class if it is expanded.

D: TRBD1
length: 23
J: TRBJ2-6
V: TRBV10-3
size: few
DNA: TGTGCCATCAGTGAGACTGTTCGGGTTGGTCCGGGACAGGGTATCACTGGGGCCAACGTCCTGACTTTC
CDR3: CAISETVRVGPGQGITGANVLTF

D: -
length: 14
J: TRBJ1-2
V: TRBV5-5
size: few
DNA: TGTGCCAGCAGCTTGCCAGGGGCCTCGAGAGGCTACACCTTC
CDR3: CASSLPGASRGYTF

D: TRBD2
length: 16
J: TRBJ2-3
V: TRBV4-1
size: -
DNA: TGCGCCAGCAGCAAGGGCAGCGGGGGGAACACAGATACGCAGTATTTT
CDR3: CASSKGSGGNTDTQYF

D: TRBD1
length: 14
J: TRBJ2-7
V: TRBV7-9
size: -
DNA: TGTGCCAGCAGCTTACAGGGGGCTGGATACGAGCAGTACTTC
CDR3: CASSLQGAGYEQYF

D: -
length: 14
J: TRBJ1-5
V: TRBV6-2/TRBV6-3
size: few
DNA: TGTGCCAGCAGTTATGCGGTCAGATCGCGGCCCCAGCATTTT
CDR3: CASSYAVRSRPQHF

D: -
length: 15
J: TRBJ1-5
V: TRBV5-1
size: -
DNA: TGCGCCAGCAGCTTAGAAGGGTGGGGCAATCAGCCCCAGCATTTT
CDR3: CASSLEGWGNQPQHF

D: -
length: 15
J: TRBJ2-2
V: TRBV10-3
size: -
DNA: TGTGCCATCAGTGAGTCGAGTCCAGCAACCGGGGAGCTGTTTTTT
CDR3: CAISESSPATGELFF

D: TRBD1
length: 13
J: TRBJ2-5
V: TRBV3-1
size: -
DNA: TGTGCCAGCGGCTTCGACAGGGGAGAGACCCAGTACTTC
CDR3: CASGFDRGETQYF

D: -
length: 15
J: TRBJ1-1
V: TRBV6-6
size: -
DNA: TGTGCCAGCAGTTACGAGGCCCCGGGGGACACTGAAGCTTTCTTT
CDR3: CASSYEAPGDTEAFF

D: TRBD2
length: 15
J: TRBJ2-2
V: TRBV4-1
size: many
DNA: TGCGCCAGCAGCTTTAGCGGGGGTGGAACCGGGGAGCTGTTTTTT
CDR3: CASSFSGGGTGELFF

D: -
length: 14
J: TRBJ2-7
V: TRBV4-1
size: -
DNA: TGCGCCAGCAGCCGGGCCCCACAGGTCCCCGAGCAGTACTTC
CDR3: CASSRAPQVPEQYF

D: -
length: 15
J: TRBJ1-1
V: TRBV4-1
size: many
DNA: TGCGCCAGCAGCCAGACGGACACGTTGAACACTGAAGCTTTCTTT
CDR3: CASSQTDTLNTEAFF

D: -
length: 13
J: TRBJ2-1
V: TRBV29-1
size: few
DNA: TGCAGCGTTGAGGTCTCCTCCTACAATGAGCAGTTCTTC
CDR3: CSVEVSSYNEQFF

D: -
length: 14
J: TRBJ2-3
V: TRBV10-2
size: many
DNA: TGCGCCAGCAGTGACAGGAGTATCACAGATACGCAGTATTTT
CDR3: CASSDRSITDTQYF

D: TRBD2
length: 18
J: TRBJ2-5
V: TRBV27
size: -
DNA: TGTGCCAGCAGTTTTATTGGACTAGCGGGGGACTTTCAAGAGACCCAGTACTTC
CDR3: CASSFIGLAGDFQETQYF

D: -
length: 16
J: TRBJ2-1
V: TRBV7-7
size: -
DNA: TGTGCCAGCAGCTTAGGTCCAGGGTCCCCCTACAATGAGCAGTTCTTC
CDR3: CASSLGPGSPYNEQFF

D: TRBD1
length: 15
J: TRBJ2-1
V: TRBV5-1
size: -
DNA: TGCGCCAGCAGCCCCGCGGGAAGACAGGGGAATGAGCAGTTCTTC
CDR3: CASSPAGRQGNEQFF

D: -
length: 15
J: TRBJ2-2
V: TRBV19
size: -
DNA: TGTGCCAGTATGGGCAGGGACATCGGCACCGGGGAGCTGTTTTTT
CDR3: CASMGRDIGTGELFF

D: -
length: 15
J: TRBJ2-1
V: TRBV6-2/TRBV6-3
size: -
DNA: TGTGCCAGCAGCACGGGACTGACACTTAGGAATGAGCAGTTCTTC
CDR3: CASSTGLTLRNEQFF

D: TRBD1
length: 14
J: TRBJ2-1
V: TRBV2
size: few
DNA: TGTGCCGGCCAGGACAGGGGCTCCTACAATGAGCAGTTCTTC
CDR3: CAGQDRGSYNEQFF

D: -
length: 17
J: TRBJ2-1
V: TRBV28
size: -
DNA: TGTGCCAGCAGTTTAGCTCCCGCGCAGTGGGCCTACAATGAGCAGTTCTTC
CDR3: CASSLAPAQWAYNEQFF

D: -
length: 14
J: TRBJ2-5
V: TRBV3-1
size: many
DNA: TGTGCCAGCAGCCTGGGGACGGTTCAAGAGACCCAGTACTTC
CDR3: CASSLGTVQETQYF

D: TRBD1
length: 16
J: TRBJ2-1
V: TRBV27
size: many
DNA: TGTGCCAGCAGTTTAGGGGCGGACAGGGTATACAATGAGCAGTTCTTC
CDR3: CASSLGADRVYNEQFF

D: -
length: 15
J: TRBJ1-1
V: TRBV19
size: -
DNA: TGTGCCAGTAGTATTACGGCGGACCGGCCCATTGAAGCTTTCTTT
CDR3: CASSITADRPIEAFF

D: -
length: 13
J: TRBJ2-2
V: TRBV4-3
size: few
DNA: TGCGCCAGCAGCCAAGGGGCCGCCGGGGAGCTGTTTTTT
CDR3: CASSQGAAGELFF

D: TRBD1
length: 13
J: TRBJ2-1
V: TRBV20-1
size: -
DNA: TGCAGTGCTCCCCGGGACAGGTACAATGAGCAGTTCTTC
CDR3: CSAPRDRYNEQFF

D: -
length: 14
J: TRBJ2-3
V: TRBV5-1
size: -
DNA: TGCGCCAGCAGGAGCTACAGGTACACAGATACGCAGTATTTT
CDR3: CASRSYRYTDTQYF

D: -
length: 14
J: TRBJ2-3
V: TRBV12-3/TRBV12-4
size: -
DNA: TGTGCCAGCAGTTTTACGGCTAGCACAGATACGCAGTATTTT
CDR3: CASSFTASTDTQYF

D: -
length: 13
J: TRBJ1-1
V: TRBV11-2
size: many
DNA: TGTGCCAGCAGCCTTCCAGGGAGAGTCCAAGCTTTCTTT
CDR3: CASSLPGRVQAFF

D: -
length: 11
J: TRBJ1-1
V: TRBV29-1
size: -
DNA: TGCAGCGTTGTCAGGAACACTGAAGCTTTCTTT
CDR3: CSVVRNTEAFF

D: TRBD2
length: 14
J: TRBJ2-4
V: TRBV27
size: -
DNA: TGTGCCAGCAGCCGCGGGACTAGCTTTGACATTCAGTACTTC
CDR3: CASSRGTSFDIQYF

D: -
length: 13
J: TRBJ2-3
V: TRBV19
size: -
DNA: TGTGCCAGTAGTACAATCCTCGGGGATACGCAGTATTTT
CDR3: CASSTILGDTQYF

D: TRBD1
length: 12
J: TRBJ1-2
V: TRBV29-1
size: many
DNA: TGCAGCGGCCGACAGGGGGTCTATGGCTACACCTTC
CDR3: CSGRQGVYGYTF

D: TRBD1
length: 14
J: TRBJ2-1
V: TRBV20-1
size: -
DNA: TGCAGTGCTAGACGACAGGGGTTCTTAAATGAGCAGTTCTTC
CDR3: CSARRQGFLNEQFF

D: -
length: 14
J: TRBJ2-5
V: TRBV27
size: few
DNA: TGTGCCAGCAGTTTACGTACATCCCAAGAGACCCAGTACTTC
CDR3: CASSLRTSQETQYF

D: TRBD1
length: 15
J: TRBJ2-5
V: TRBV4-3
size: -
DNA: TGCGCCAGCAGCCCTTCCAGGGGGCGAGGAGAGACCCAGTACTTC
CDR3: CASSPSRGRGETQYF

D: -
length: 14
J: TRBJ2-1
V: TRBV5-1
size: many
DNA: TGCGCCAGCAGTTGGAGGTACTCCTACAATGAGCAGTTCTTC
CDR3: CASSWRYSYNEQFF